The clone carrying this T cell receptor (beta chain) was recorded only once. Its matching antigen is unknown. The study sampled nominally healthy donors, though unrecorded immune exposures were likely. The record originates from a study of cytomegalovirus exposure and HLA in healthy donors. Points from the study as a whole: An observed cluster of highly shared sequence variants was recorded as a likely sequencing artifact. TCR beta sequences reportedly predicted the HLA-A and HLA-B alleles of most subjects accurately. As a later analysis showed, several of the most significant clusters appeared to be linked to common viral pathogens.

PCR used 60 Vbeta primers and 13 Jbeta primers. Method: immunoSEQ multiplex PCR; TCRdb's copy keeps in-frame clones and lacks some. The sample has roughly 89,000 clones, about 66% seen once; the top ten hold roughly 21%. The CDR3 has 13 residues. CDR1 and CDR2 (germline): MDHEN, SYDVKM. V lost 7 bases, J lost 8 bases, and 12 bases lay in between. Specimen: PBMCs. The TCR sequence derives from a woman aged 50 to 60 in good health and CMV-seropositive. This chain joins TRBV28 and TRBJ1-6, with D possibly matching TRBD1 (6 bases). For the CDR3, the DNA is TGTGCCAGCATACAGGGAGGGGATTCACCCCTCCACTTT. This translates into CASIQGGDSPLHF.